The following is a T cell receptor (beta chain) sequence with its context. No antigen is known for it. Clones were sequenced by immunoSEQ multiplex PCR, and TCRdb holds only the in-frame ones, with some missing. Among around 2,100,000 clones listed, around 96% were seen once. The junction had 6 bases not matched to a gene; V was cut back by 1 base and J by 9 bases. The CDR3 covers 13 residues. Germline V gene lookup returns CDR1 SEHNR and CDR2 FQNEAQ (reference sequence). CD45RO-negative, CCR7-selected cells formed the naive CD8 fraction, which excluded terminally differentiated effector memory CD45RA+ cells. Healthy and HIV-negative, the adult donors had no recent acute infections or vaccinations. This entry is derived from a study of shared clonotypes between healthy human individuals. Regarding the study as a whole: Donors were few, which limited the genetic and exposure-history diversity represented.

This receptor was identified in a man younger than 35 in good health. The gene calls are TRBV7-9 and TRBJ2-7; 7 bases are shared with TRBD1. The sequencing sample was made of naive CD8+ T cells sorted from blood. CDR3 amino acids: CASSLGDRDRQYF. For the CDR3, the DNA is TGTGCCAGCAGCTTAGGTGACAGGGATCGGCAGTACTTC.